The sequence of this T cell receptor beta chain was determined in a study of identical twins. One entry per CDR3 protein results from TCRdb running MiXCR on the 5' RACE reads. The data hold just over 500,000 distinct CDR3 sequences, with roughly a fifth observed a single time. The CDR3 runs 16 residues. CDR1 is MDHEN and CDR2 is SYDVKM in the germline V gene. Trimming stripped 7 bases from V and 1 base from J, with 19 bases between. This sample also belongs to another study, concerning T cells expressing NK-cell markers. That work states: From sorted CD3+CD56+NKG2C+, CD3+CD56+NKG2C- and CD3+CD56-NKG2C+ T cells came the TCR beta repertoires.

The clonotype was recovered from a woman between 18 and 29 years old in good health. The sample was CD4+ T cells sorted from blood. This rearrangement joins TRBV28 to TRBJ2-5; possibly TRBD1 or TRBD2 for D (6 bases each). The CDR3 loop is CASTMWPRGLQETQYF. The CDR3 coding sequence is TGTGCCAGCACCATGTGGCCCAGGGGACTCCAAGAGACCCAGTACTTC.